This TCR beta chain came from a study of identical twins. The sample holds many counts of this clonotype. Its target is unknown. Findings of the study overall: Among monozygotic twins, out-of-frame TCR alpha sharing exceeded what models predicted.

The V segment lost 3 bases and the J segment 4 bases; nucleotides outside the gene matches: 18. Germline V lookup: CDR1 KGHDR, CDR2 SFDVKD. The CDR3 consists of 21 residues. Template switching introduced a universal primer site, and the cDNA bore unique molecular identifiers. Using its own MiXCR run on the 5' RACE reads, TCRdb lists one record per CDR3 protein. The table has hundreds of thousands of distinct CDR3 sequences, approximately 9% seen once. These data also formed part of another study, on yellow fever vaccine responses in identical twins.

The clonotype was recovered from a woman aged 18-30 years in good health. Sequencing was carried out using PBMCs. This sequence joins TRBV24-1 and TRBJ2-1, with 12 bases aligning to TRBD2. CDR3 nucleotide sequence: TGTGCCACCAGTGATATCAAACTAGCGGGAGGCGGAGTAGCTCGTTACAATGAGCAGTTCTTC. Translation gives CATSDIKLAGGGVARYNEQFF.